These T cell receptor beta chains were read from a single sample in a study of lymphopenia after photon versus proton radiotherapy. Sequencing was performed with immunoSEQ multiplex PCR; in TCRdb, only in-frame clones are kept and a portion is missing. The sample has 24,000 or so clones, about four fifths seen once; the top ten hold roughly a quarter. The source was peripheral blood, collected from a patient treated with photon-based radiotherapy. The receptor source for this set is a man aged 40-49 years with gastric cancer. The CDR3 runs from the conserved cysteine through the conserved F or W. D genes are given only for firm matches. Clone size is given for some rows only: seen once, a few or many times, or a class if the clone is expanded.

>.|TRBV6-5|15|.|TRBJ1-5
TGTGCCAGCAGTCCCGAAGGGTATAGCAATCAGCCCCAGCATTTT
CASSPEGYSNQPQHF
>.|TRBV30|12|.|TRBJ1-6
TGTGCCTGGAGTGTGGCTGAGTCACCCCTCCACTTT
CAWSVAESPLHF
>.|TRBV30|13|.|TRBJ1-3
TGTGCCTGGGGATTCGGGTTTGGAAACACCATATATTTT
CAWGFGFGNTIYF
>.|TRBV5-6|15|.|TRBJ2-5
TGTGCCAGCACCAACTGGGGGGGCGCAGGGGAGACCCAGTACTTC
CASTNWGGAGETQYF
>.|TRBV7-8|13|.|TRBJ1-2
TGTGCCAGCAGCCTTAGGACGGGGGAGGGCTACACCTTC
CASSLRTGEGYTF
>.|TRBV7-2|14|TRBD1|TRBJ1-5
TGTGCCAGCAGCCCAGACAGGGGAGGACAGCCCCAGCATTTT
CASSPDRGGQPQHF
>.|TRBV14|16|TRBD2|TRBJ2-5
TGTGCCAGCAGCCCCTTAGCGGGGAAGAGAGAAGAGACCCAGTACTTC
CASSPLAGKREETQYF
>.|TRBV7-2|12|.|TRBJ2-7
TGTGCCAGCAGCTTGGAGGCGCGCGAGCAGTACTTC
CASSLEAREQYF
>.|TRBV30|15|TRBD1|TRBJ1-6
TGTGCCTGGAGTAGGGGGAGGGGGCAAAATTCACCCCTCCACTTT
CAWSRGRGQNSPLHF
>once|TRBV30|13|TRBD2|TRBJ2-1
TGTGCCGGGAGCCAGGCGGGGGACAATGAGCAGTTCTTC
CAGSQAGDNEQFF
>.|TRBV5-1|14|TRBD1|TRBJ1-4
TGCGCCAGCAGTTACGGACAGGGTGACGAAAAACTGTTTTTT
CASSYGQGDEKLFF
>.|TRBV19|13|.|TRBJ2-3
TGTGCCAGTAGTCCGACGGACACAGATACGCAGTATTTT
CASSPTDTDTQYF
>once|TRBV5-1|14|.|TRBJ2-7
TGCGCCAGCAGCTTGGGCCAGGGCTCGTGGGAGCAGTACTTC
CASSLGQGSWEQYF
>.|TRBV5-1|15|.|TRBJ1-4
TGCGCCAGCAGCGATGCCGGCACCTATAATGAAAAACTGTTTTTT
CASSDAGTYNEKLFF
>few|TRBV11-3|17|TRBD1|TRBJ2-3
TGTGCCAGCAGCTTAGCCTTGTTGGGACAGGACACAGATACGCAGTATTTT
CASSLALLGQDTDTQYF
>.|TRBV13|15|TRBD2|TRBJ2-5
TGTGCCAGCAGCCAGGGGACTAGAGTTGCAGAGACCCAGTACTTC
CASSQGTRVAETQYF
>.|TRBV2|15|TRBD1|TRBJ1-5
TGTGCCAGCAGTGAAGGGGGGACAGGGGGCCAGCCCCAGCATTTT
CASSEGGTGGQPQHF
>.|TRBV19|16|TRBD1|TRBJ1-4
TGTGCCAGTAGTATAGCGGGACAGGGGTCTAATGAAAAACTGTTTTTT
CASSIAGQGSNEKLFF
>.|TRBV5-1|14|.|TRBJ2-7
TGCGCCAGCAGCCTACATCGGGGTTCCTACGAGCAGTACTTC
CASSLHRGSYEQYF
>.|TRBV7-9|16|.|TRBJ1-4
TGTGCCAGCAGCTTATCATCAAGGGGCACTAATGAAAAACTGTTTTTT
CASSLSSRGTNEKLFF
>.|TRBV6-5|15|.|TRBJ1-1
TGTGCCAGCAGGCCAGCCTTTGGGGTCGGCACTGAAGCTTTCTTT
CASRPAFGVGTEAFF
>.|TRBV27|13|.|TRBJ1-1
TGTGCCAGCAGTTTAATAGGGGACACTGAAGCTTTCTTT
CASSLIGDTEAFF
>once|TRBV11-2|18|.|TRBJ2-5
TGTGCCAGCAGCTTAGAGTTTGGCAAATTGGGGGCGGGTCGGACCCAGTACTTC
CASSLEFGKLGAGRTQYF
>.|TRBV27|12|TRBD1|TRBJ2-7
TGTGCCAGCAGTTTATGGGGGGACAGGCTTTACTTC
CASSLWGDRLYF
>.|TRBV30|11|.|TRBJ2-5
TGTGCCTGGAGTGTAGAAGAGACCCAGTACTTC
CAWSVEETQYF
>.|TRBV9|18|TRBD1|TRBJ2-5
TGTGCCAGCAGCGTACGAGGCTGGGGACAGGGATTTTTGGAGACCCGGTACTTC
CASSVRGWGQGFLETRYF
>few|TRBV4-3|19|.|TRBJ1-2
TGCGCCAGCAGCCAAGGTCCCCCCGACAGCCTATTTACTATCTATGGCTACACCTTC
CASSQGPPDSLFTIYGYTF
>.|TRBV11-3|16|TRBD1|TRBJ2-2
TGTGCCAGCAGCCCCAGGACAGGGGGGCGCACCGGGGAGCTGTTTTTT
CASSPRTGGRTGELFF
>.|TRBV11-1|17|TRBD2|TRBJ2-3
TGTGCCAGCAGCCCTGGACTAGCGGGGGGGGCCGGAAATACGCAGTATTTT
CASSPGLAGGAGNTQYF
>.|TRBV5-1|17|TRBD1|TRBJ2-5
TGCGCCAGCAGCCATGGGGGGGACAGGGGCTCCCAAGAGACCCAGTACTTC
CASSHGGDRGSQETQYF
>.|TRBV4-1|17|TRBD1|TRBJ1-1
TGCGCCAGCAGCCAACCCCGAGCCGGGACAGGGGGGGGTGAAGCTTTCTTT
CASSQPRAGTGGGEAFF
>.|TRBV7-6|14|.|TRBJ1-4
TGTGCCAGCAGCTCGGGACGGGCTGGGGAAAAACTGTTTTTT
CASSSGRAGEKLFF
>.|TRBV25-1|16|TRBD2|TRBJ2-5
TGTGCCAGCAGTGAACACTGGGGGGGAGCTCAAGAGACCCAGTACTTC
CASSEHWGGAQETQYF
>.|TRBV15|16|.|TRBJ2-1
TGTGCCACCAGCAGAGATACAGCCAACCTTCTCGATGAGCAGTTCTTC
CATSRDTANLLDEQFF
>few|TRBV7-8|13|.|TRBJ1-5
TGTGCCAGCAGCGTTGATGGAAATCAGCCCCAGCATTTT
CASSVDGNQPQHF
>.|TRBV29-1|13|TRBD1|TRBJ1-4
TGCAGCGTTGGGGGCAGGGGGCAAAGGAAACTGTTTTTT
CSVGGRGQRKLFF
>.|TRBV6-1|18|TRBD1|TRBJ2-4
TGTGCCAGCAGTGAAGGAAGGCTGGACAGGGCTTACAAAAACATTCAGTACTTC
CASSEGRLDRAYKNIQYF
>.|TRBV5-4|15|.|TRBJ1-2
TGTGCCAGCAGCTTGGTTGGAGGTCGTGGCTATGGCTACACCTTC
CASSLVGGRGYGYTF
>once|TRBV15|15|.|TRBJ1-3
TGTGCCACCAGCACAATGACAGGCTCTGGAAACACCATATATTTT
CATSTMTGSGNTIYF
>.|TRBV10-3|13|.|TRBJ1-2
TGTGCCATCAGTGAGACTAACACATATGGCTACACCTTC
CAISETNTYGYTF
>.|TRBV5-1|14|.|TRBJ2-5
TGCGCCAGCAGCTTGGAGGGAAACGAAGAGACCCAGTACTTC
CASSLEGNEETQYF
>.|TRBV21-1|19|.|TRBJ2-7
TGTGCCAGCAGCAAAGGAACTTTCACCCGGGACAGAGGCTCCTACGAGCAGTACTTC
CASSKGTFTRDRGSYEQYF
>.|TRBV27|17|.|TRBJ1-6
TGTGCCAGCAGTTTACGTCGGGGAGACAGCGATAATTCACCCCTCCACTTT
CASSLRRGDSDNSPLHF
>few|TRBV6-5|14|.|TRBJ2-2
TGTGCCAGCAGTTCACCAGGTTACACCGGGGAGCTGTTTTTT
CASSSPGYTGELFF
>few|TRBV5-1|15|TRBD1|TRBJ1-6
TGCGCCAGCAGCGTACGACAGGGGGGCAATTCACCCCTCCACTTT
CASSVRQGGNSPLHF
>.|TRBV6-5|14|.|TRBJ2-1
TGTGCCAGCAGTTACTCTAGCGCCTACAATGAGCAGTTCTTC
CASSYSSAYNEQFF